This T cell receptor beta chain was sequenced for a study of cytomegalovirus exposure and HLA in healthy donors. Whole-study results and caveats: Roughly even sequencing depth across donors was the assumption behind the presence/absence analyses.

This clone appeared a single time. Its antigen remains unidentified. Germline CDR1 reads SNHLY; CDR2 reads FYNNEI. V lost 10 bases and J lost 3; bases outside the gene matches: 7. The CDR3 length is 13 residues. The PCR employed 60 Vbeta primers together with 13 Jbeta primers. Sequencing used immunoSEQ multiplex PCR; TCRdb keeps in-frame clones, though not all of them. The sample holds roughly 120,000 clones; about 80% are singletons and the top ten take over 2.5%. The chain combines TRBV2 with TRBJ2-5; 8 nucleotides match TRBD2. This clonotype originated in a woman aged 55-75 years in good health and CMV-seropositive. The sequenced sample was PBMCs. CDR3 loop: CAKAGELEETQYF. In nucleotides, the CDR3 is TGTGCCAAAGCGGGGGAGTTAGAAGAGACCCAGTACTTC.